A selection of T cell receptor beta chains follows, all from one sample in a study of shared clonotypes between healthy human individuals. Clones were read by immunoSEQ multiplex PCR, and TCRdb kept only the in-frame ones, dropping some. The sample yields just under 95,000 clones, roughly three quarters seen once. The source material was memory CD8+ T cells sorted from blood. The receptors were sampled from a man between 25 and 39 years old in good health. Each CDR3 is given with its conserved first and last residue. D genes are given only for firm matches. Rows give clone size only sometimes, using once, few, many, or a class for an expanded clone.

D gene: TRBD2
V gene: TRBV28
clone size: -
J gene: TRBJ2-7
CDR3 protein: CASSLYRAGSSYEQYF
CDR3 DNA: TGTGCCAGCAGTTTATACCGAGCGGGAAGCTCCTACGAGCAGTACTTC

D gene: -
V gene: TRBV29-1
clone size: many
J gene: TRBJ2-7
CDR3 protein: CSVEKGTYEQYF
CDR3 DNA: TGCAGCGTTGAAAAGGGAACCTACGAGCAGTACTTC

D gene: -
V gene: TRBV2
clone size: -
J gene: TRBJ2-3
CDR3 protein: CASSGTSSTDTQYF
CDR3 DNA: TGTGCCAGCAGTGGGACAAGTAGCACAGATACGCAGTATTTT

D gene: -
V gene: TRBV14
clone size: -
J gene: TRBJ2-3
CDR3 protein: CASSRSGTDTQYF
CDR3 DNA: TGTGCCAGCAGCCGGTCCGGCACAGATACGCAGTATTTT

D gene: -
V gene: TRBV15
clone size: -
J gene: TRBJ2-7
CDR3 protein: CATSRKPQVYEQYF
CDR3 DNA: TGTGCCACCAGCAGAAAACCTCAGGTCTACGAGCAGTACTTC

D gene: -
V gene: TRBV21-1
clone size: -
J gene: TRBJ2-5
CDR3 protein: CASSKGETQYF
CDR3 DNA: TGTGCCAGCAGCAAAGGTGAGACCCAGTACTTC

D gene: -
V gene: TRBV11-2
clone size: -
J gene: TRBJ2-3
CDR3 protein: CASSAFPKRASTDTQYF
CDR3 DNA: TGTGCCAGCAGCGCATTCCCTAAGCGGGCCAGCACAGATACGCAGTATTTT

D gene: TRBD1
V gene: TRBV7-9
clone size: -
J gene: TRBJ1-5
CDR3 protein: CASSLAPGTGSRGNQPQHF
CDR3 DNA: TGTGCCAGCAGCTTAGCGCCAGGGACAGGGAGTAGGGGCAATCAGCCCCAGCATTTT

D gene: -
V gene: TRBV6-1
clone size: few
J gene: TRBJ1-5
CDR3 protein: CASSGHVSGNQPQHF
CDR3 DNA: TGTGCCAGCAGTGGACATGTTTCTGGCAATCAGCCCCAGCATTTT

D gene: -
V gene: TRBV2
clone size: -
J gene: TRBJ2-5
CDR3 protein: CATSGTQETQYF
CDR3 DNA: TGTGCCACCTCAGGTACACAAGAGACCCAGTACTTC

D gene: -
V gene: TRBV9
clone size: -
J gene: TRBJ1-1
CDR3 protein: CASGQTTNTEAFF
CDR3 DNA: TGTGCCAGCGGACAGACGACGAACACTGAAGCTTTCTTT

D gene: TRBD1
V gene: TRBV15
clone size: many
J gene: TRBJ2-5
CDR3 protein: CATSRVTGGSETQYF
CDR3 DNA: TGTGCCACCAGCAGAGTGACAGGGGGCTCAGAGACCCAGTACTTC

D gene: -
V gene: TRBV5-4
clone size: -
J gene: TRBJ2-7
CDR3 protein: CASSSQASILEQYF
CDR3 DNA: TGTGCCAGCAGCTCCCAAGCTAGCATCCTCGAGCAGTACTTC

D gene: TRBD1
V gene: TRBV28
clone size: -
J gene: TRBJ1-1
CDR3 protein: CASSSLTGATAFF
CDR3 DNA: TGTGCCAGCAGCTCCTTGACAGGGGCGACAGCTTTCTTT

D gene: TRBD2
V gene: TRBV27
clone size: -
J gene: TRBJ2-7
CDR3 protein: CASSPGLAAYEQYF
CDR3 DNA: TGTGCCAGCAGTCCGGGACTAGCGGCCTACGAGCAGTACTTC

D gene: -
V gene: TRBV14
clone size: -
J gene: TRBJ2-7
CDR3 protein: CASSQGGIEQYF
CDR3 DNA: TGTGCCAGCAGCCAGGGCGGGATCGAGCAGTACTTC

D gene: TRBD2
V gene: TRBV28
clone size: -
J gene: TRBJ2-7
CDR3 protein: CASSWTSGNYEQYF
CDR3 DNA: TGTGCCAGCAGTTGGACTAGCGGGAACTACGAGCAGTACTTC

D gene: -
V gene: TRBV18
clone size: -
J gene: TRBJ1-2
CDR3 protein: CASSPPLPGSNYGYTF
CDR3 DNA: TGTGCCAGCTCACCACCTCTCCCCGGGAGTAACTATGGCTACACCTTC

D gene: TRBD2
V gene: TRBV4-2
clone size: -
J gene: TRBJ2-1
CDR3 protein: CASSQEGGSSYNEQFF
CDR3 DNA: TGTGCCAGCAGCCAAGAGGGCGGGAGCTCCTACAATGAGCAGTTCTTC

D gene: TRBD1
V gene: TRBV7-9
clone size: -
J gene: TRBJ2-7
CDR3 protein: CASSHRDRAYEQYF
CDR3 DNA: TGTGCCAGCAGCCACCGGGACAGGGCCTACGAGCAGTACTTC

D gene: -
V gene: TRBV25-1
clone size: -
J gene: TRBJ1-3
CDR3 protein: CASSDGPFPGNTIYF
CDR3 DNA: TGTGCCAGCAGTGATGGACCTTTTCCTGGAAACACCATATATTTT

D gene: -
V gene: TRBV5-1
clone size: once
J gene: TRBJ2-1
CDR3 protein: CASSGQGLNNEQFF
CDR3 DNA: TGCGCCAGCAGCGGGCAGGGGCTGAACAATGAGCAGTTCTTC

D gene: TRBD2
V gene: TRBV13
clone size: few
J gene: TRBJ2-5
CDR3 protein: CASSHNLRLAGDQETQYF
CDR3 DNA: TGTGCCAGCAGCCACAACTTAAGACTAGCGGGAGATCAAGAGACCCAGTACTTC

D gene: -
V gene: TRBV6-4
clone size: -
J gene: TRBJ2-3
CDR3 protein: CASSDGGPTDTQYF
CDR3 DNA: TGTGCCAGCAGTGACGGCGGGCCCACAGATACGCAGTATTTT

D gene: TRBD1
V gene: TRBV28
clone size: few
J gene: TRBJ2-1
CDR3 protein: CASWGQRWDNEQFF
CDR3 DNA: TGTGCCAGCTGGGGACAGCGGTGGGATAATGAGCAGTTCTTC

D gene: TRBD2
V gene: TRBV7-7
clone size: -
J gene: TRBJ2-3
CDR3 protein: CASSRGTSGSADTQYF
CDR3 DNA: TGTGCCAGCAGTCGAGGGACTAGCGGGAGCGCAGATACGCAGTATTTT

D gene: -
V gene: TRBV13
clone size: many
J gene: TRBJ2-7
CDR3 protein: CASSLGRRVEEQYF
CDR3 DNA: TGTGCCAGCAGCTTAGGCCGCCGAGTCGAGGAGCAGTACTTC

D gene: TRBD2
V gene: TRBV4-2
clone size: once
J gene: TRBJ2-2
CDR3 protein: CASSQDYAGGWNTGELFF
CDR3 DNA: TGTGCCAGCAGCCAAGATTATGCGGGGGGCTGGAACACCGGGGAGCTGTTTTTT

D gene: -
V gene: TRBV25-1
clone size: -
J gene: TRBJ2-1
CDR3 protein: CASSEEINYNEQFF
CDR3 DNA: TGTGCCAGCAGCGAAGAAATCAATTACAATGAGCAGTTCTTC

D gene: TRBD2
V gene: TRBV7-8
clone size: -
J gene: TRBJ2-1
CDR3 protein: CASTVAGSSYNEQFF
CDR3 DNA: TGTGCCAGCACCGTAGCGGGGAGCTCCTACAATGAGCAGTTCTTC

D gene: TRBD2
V gene: TRBV5-6
clone size: few
J gene: TRBJ2-1
CDR3 protein: CASSLVGGGEQFF
CDR3 DNA: TGTGCCAGCAGCTTGGTGGGGGGGGGTGAGCAGTTCTTC